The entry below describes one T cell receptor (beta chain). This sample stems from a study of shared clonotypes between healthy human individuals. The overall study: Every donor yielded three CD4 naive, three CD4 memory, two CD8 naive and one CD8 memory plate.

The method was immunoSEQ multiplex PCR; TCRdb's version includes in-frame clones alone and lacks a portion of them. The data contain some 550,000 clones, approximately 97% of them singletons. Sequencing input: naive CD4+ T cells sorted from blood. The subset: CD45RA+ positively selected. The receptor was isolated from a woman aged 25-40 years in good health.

The CDR3 loop reads CASSPPSRQRENTEAFF. The CDR3 DNA sequence: TGTGCCAGCAGCCCACCTTCAAGACAGAGAGAGAACACTGAAGCTTTCTTT. V usage is TRBV7-9 and J usage is TRBJ1-1; a weak D match, TRBD1 (5 bases). The CDR3 totals 17 residues. Trimming cost V 5 bases and J 1 base, with 20 bases left between them. Germline-derived CDR1 and CDR2 are SEHNR and FQNEAQ (reference sequence).